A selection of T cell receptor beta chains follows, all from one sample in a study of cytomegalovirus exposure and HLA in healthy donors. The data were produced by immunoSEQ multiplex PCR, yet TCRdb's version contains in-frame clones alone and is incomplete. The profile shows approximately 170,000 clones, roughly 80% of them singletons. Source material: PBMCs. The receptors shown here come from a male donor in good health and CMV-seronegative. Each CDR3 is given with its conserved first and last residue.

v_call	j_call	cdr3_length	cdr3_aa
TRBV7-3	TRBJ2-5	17	CASSEGTTSGSMETQYF
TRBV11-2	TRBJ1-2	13	CASSFDREYGYTF
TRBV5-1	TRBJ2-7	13	CASSSGQGGEQYF
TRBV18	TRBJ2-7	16	CASSPYFGVERHEQYF
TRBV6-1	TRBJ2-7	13	CASIIPGSYEQYF
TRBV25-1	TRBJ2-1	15	CASSEWGPSYNEQFF
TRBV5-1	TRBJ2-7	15	CASSFGLAGGPAQYF
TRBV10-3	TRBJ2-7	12	CAISVGGGSQYF
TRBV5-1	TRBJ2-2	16	CASSRTSGVNTGELFF
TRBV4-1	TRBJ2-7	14	CASSQDRGPYEQYF
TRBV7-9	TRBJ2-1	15	CASSLVLAGGNEQFF
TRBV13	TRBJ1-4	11	CASSLDGKLFF
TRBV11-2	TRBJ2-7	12	CASSPRVYEQYF
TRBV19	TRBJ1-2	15	CASSRNPGQNYGYTF
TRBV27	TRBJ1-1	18	CASSLSPDRIKGKTEAFF
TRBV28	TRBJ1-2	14	CASSLSGVHYGYTF
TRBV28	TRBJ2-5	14	CASSQMDFQETQYF
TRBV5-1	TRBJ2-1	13	CASSPRLDNEQFF
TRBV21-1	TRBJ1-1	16	CASSKGGQGLDTEAFF
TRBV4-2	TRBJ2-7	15	CASSQELAGGYEQYF
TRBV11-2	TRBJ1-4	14	CASSLLPREGKLFF
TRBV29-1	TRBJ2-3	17	CSVEDFGQRGGYDTQYF
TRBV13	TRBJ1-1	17	CASGGDRVYRANTEAFF
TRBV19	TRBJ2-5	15	CASRRTSGGVETQYF
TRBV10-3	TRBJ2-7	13	CAISGTANYEQYF
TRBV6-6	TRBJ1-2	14	CASSLQAVTYGYTF
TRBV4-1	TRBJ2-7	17	CASSQADPGSRSYEQYF
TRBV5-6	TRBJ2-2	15	CASSSGLAGGWELFF
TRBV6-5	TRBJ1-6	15	CASTRASAYNPPLHF
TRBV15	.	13	CATSRGGEYEQYF
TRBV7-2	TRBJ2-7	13	CASSRRGRYEQYF